This TCR beta chain was obtained from a study of blood T cell repertoires in COVID-19. Some clones are missing from TCRdb's copy, which holds only in-frame ones; the method was immunoSEQ multiplex PCR. The sample lists about 110,000 clones, 88% occurring once. This clone was detected a few times. The junction had 18 bases not matched to a gene; V was cut back by 10 bases and J by 5 bases. CDR3 length: 16 residues. CDR1 is MDHEN, CDR2 SYDVKM, per germline. The sequencing sample was made of peripheral blood. This TCR was recovered from a human donor in a cohort sampled during active COVID-19. The rearrangement joins TRBV28 to TRBJ2-7, with 9 positions matching TRBD1. The CDR3 coding sequence is TGTGCCAACTCACGATCCGGGACAGGGTTCATCGACGAGCAGTACTTC. Amino acids: CANSRSGTGFIDEQYF.